A single sample gave rise to the 2 T cell receptor beta chains below, sequenced in a study of control samples from healthy donors and cancer patients. The table came from immunoSEQ multiplex PCR; TCRdb's copy has only in-frame clones and leaves some out. The sample carries roughly 130,000 clones, less than 90% recorded once. Sequencing was carried out using blood. These receptors were collected from a woman aged 25 to 39 in good health.

This clone was detected only once. The V and J genes are TRBV9 and TRBJ2-1; 7 positions match TRBD2. Germline assignment: CDR1 SGDLS and CDR2 YYNGEE. J was trimmed by 3 bases and V by 3 bases; bases with no gene match: 3. This CDR3 has 14 amino acids. CDR3 loop: CASSARDYYNEQFF. CDR3 coding DNA: TGTGCCAGCAGCGCCCGGGACTACTACAATGAGCAGTTCTTC.

The chain has TRBV13 and TRBJ1-1, with D hard to call. This CDR3 contains 13 residues. Germline lookup yields CDR1 PRHDT and CDR2 FYEKMQ (reference sequence). Deletions cut 2 bases from V and 5 bases from J, with 9 bases between. The CDR3 reads CASSLLGGTEAFF. CDR3 DNA: TGTGCCAGCAGCTTATTGGGAGGGACTGAAGCTTTCTTT.